These 3 T cell receptor beta chains came from one sample sequenced in a study of blood T cells in healthy people across ages. It was with a sample-barcoded 5' primer and a J-beta primer mix that a second PCR of roughly 7 to 12 cycles was run. TCRdb used MiXCR to reprocess the 5' RACE reads, holding one entry per CDR3 protein. The sample shows around 1.1 million distinct CDR3 sequences, more than 30% of them seen only once. The source material was blood. The origin of the receptors is a man aged 18 to 29 in good health.

This clonotype was detected only a few times. The V and J genes are TRBV7-9 and TRBJ2-1; D is possibly TRBD1 (5 bases). Looked up from germline, CDR1 is SEHNR and CDR2 is FQNEAQ (reference sequence). Trimming stripped 5 bases from V and 8 bases from J, with 13 bases between. This CDR3 has 13 amino acids. The CDR3, as DNA: TGTGCCAGCAGCATACCAGGGTTCGATGAGCAGTTCTTC. Translated, it gives CASSIPGFDEQFF. The full variable domain, with the rest looked up from reference TRBV7-9 and TRBJ2-1, is DTGVSQNPRHKITKRGQNVTFRCDPISEHNRLYWYRQTLGQGPEFLTYFQNEAQLEKSRLLSDRFSAERPKGSFSTLEIQRTEQGDSAMYLCASSIPGFDEQFFGPGTRLTVL.

The genes are TRBV6-1 and TRBJ2-1; D unclear. Germline V gives CDR1 MNHNS, CDR2 SASEGT. V lost 0 bases and J lost 15, with 9 bases in between. The CDR3 is made up of 11 amino acids. CDR3 nucleotides: TGTGCCAGCAGTGAAGCCATGCGCCCGTTCTTC. Protein: CASSEAMRPFF.

This clonotype has just a few counts. This sequence joins TRBV20-1 and TRBJ1-2, with 9 bases that match TRBD1. The junction had 13 bases not matched to a gene; V was cut back by 4 bases and J by 4 bases. From germline, CDR1 is DFQATT and CDR2 SNEGSKA (reference sequence). CDR3 length equals 16 residues. CDR3: CSATPPGQGIGYGYTF. CDR3 DNA sequence: TGCAGTGCTACCCCCCCGGGACAGGGTATCGGCTATGGCTACACCTTC.